Shown below are 17 T cell receptor beta chains from a single sample sequenced in a study of identical twins. Using its own MiXCR run on the 5' RACE reads, TCRdb lists one record per CDR3 protein. The table includes 450,000 or so distinct CDR3 sequences, approximately 15% detected once. The same sample was also used in a study of yellow fever vaccine responses in identical twins.

The sequencing sample was made of CD4+ T cells sorted from blood. The source is a young woman in good health.

This clonotype has just a few counts. This chain uses TRBV5-5 with TRBJ1-3; 7 bases are shared with TRBD1. CDR1 and CDR2 from the germline V gene are SGHKS and YYEKEE (reference sequence). The J segment lost 4 bases and the V segment lost 2 bases, leaving 6 bases of the junction unmatched. The CDR3 covers 15 residues. The CDR3 nucleotides read TGTGCCAGCAGCTTATTTCCGGGACAGGGAAACACCATATATTTT. This encodes CASSLFPGQGNTIYF.

This clonotype was detected only a few times. This sequence joins TRBV27 and TRBJ2-1, with D tentatively TRBD1 (6 bases). The V gene's germline CDR1 is MNHEY and CDR2 SMNVEV (reference sequence). CDR3 length: 16 amino acids. The ends were cut back, 8 bases at V and 1 base at J, with 18 bases in the middle. The chain's CDR3 is CASGGRGQGSYNEQFF. Here the CDR3 DNA reads TGTGCCAGCGGGGGCAGGGGTCAGGGATCCTACAATGAGCAGTTCTTC.

This sequence joins TRBV15 and TRBJ1-2, with D perhaps TRBD1 (6 bases). In germline, CDR1 is LNHNV, CDR2 YYDKDF (reference sequence). The CDR3 length is 17 residues. The V gene lost 3 bases and the J gene lost 0 bases, with 17 bases spanning the gap. CDR3 DNA sequence: TGTGCCACCAGCAGTAAGACAGGTACGACAGCTAACTATGGCTACACCTTC. Translation gives CATSSKTGTTANYGYTF.

In DNA, the CDR3 is TGTGCCAGCAGCAGCGGACGGTCCTACAATCAGCCCCAGCATTTT. It encodes CASSSGRSYNQPQHF. The chain employs TRBV28 and TRBJ1-5; no firm D call. V lost 6 bases to trimming and J lost 3 bases, with 15 bases between them. The CDR3 runs 15 residues. The germline gives CDR1 MDHEN, CDR2 SYDVKM.

The chain couples TRBV24-1 to TRBJ2-3, with TRBD2 identical over 10 bases. The germline V gene has CDR1 KGHDR and CDR2 SFDVKD. Trimming took 7 bases from V and 10 from J; bases not matched to a gene: 13. This CDR3 spans 15 amino acids. The CDR3 sequence: CATSVSGGTAGSQYF. In DNA form, the CDR3 reads TGTGCCACCAGCGTTAGCGGGGGGACTGCTGGTTCGCAGTATTTT.

This clonotype was detected only a few times. The V and J genes are TRBV7-8 and TRBJ2-1, with D possibly TRBD1 on 6 matching bases. Germline V lookup: CDR1 SGHVS, CDR2 FQNEAQ. The CDR3 sequence is 15 residues long. V shed 3 bases and J shed 6 bases, with 15 bases lying between them. The CDR3 spells CASSFLALQGNEQFF. Written as DNA, the CDR3 is TGTGCCAGCAGCTTCCTGGCATTACAGGGCAATGAGCAGTTCTTC.

J is TRBJ1-2 and V is TRBV6-2 or TRBV6-3, with D tentatively TRBD1 (5 bases). With 6 bases removed from V and 4 bases from J, the gap between germline ends came to 12 bases. Per the germline V gene, CDR1 is MNHEY and CDR2 is SVGEGT. The CDR3 spans 13 residues. The CDR3 DNA reads as TGTGCCAGCAGCACGACAGTCTTCTATGGCTACACCTTC. This translates into CASSTTVFYGYTF.

This clonotype occurred a few times. This chain connects TRBV9 to TRBJ2-7; 10 nucleotides match TRBD1. V lost 3 bases and J lost 4; bases outside the gene matches: 4. The CDR3 has 14 amino acids. Looked up from germline, CDR1 is SGDLS and CDR2 is YYNGEE. The CDR3 is CASSATGQGYEQYF. In nucleotides, the CDR3 is TGTGCCAGCAGCGCTACGGGACAGGGGTACGAGCAGTACTTC.

The V gene is TRBV3-1, the J gene TRBJ1-1; maybe TRBD1 (6 bases). Germline V gives CDR1 LGHDT, CDR2 YNNKEL (reference sequence). This CDR3 contains 15 residues. V shed 0 bases and J shed 1 base, with 9 bases lying between them. The CDR3 sequence is CASSQDRGRNTEAFF. The CDR3 DNA sequence: TGTGCCAGCAGCCAAGATAGGGGGAGGAACACTGAAGCTTTCTTT.

This clonotype was seen a few times. The genes are TRBV6-5 and TRBJ2-5; tentative D call: TRBD1 (5 bases). The CDR3 runs to 14 residues. Germline CDR1 and CDR2: MNHEY and SVGAGI. V lost 6 bases to trimming and J lost 0 bases, with 11 bases between them. The CDR3 protein is CASSYRRDQETQYF. The DNA of the CDR3 is TGTGCCAGCAGCTACAGGAGAGACCAAGAGACCCAGTACTTC.

This chain links TRBV12-3 or TRBV12-4 with TRBJ2-1; D perhaps matches TRBD2 (6 bases). The CDR3 sequence is 14 residues long. V lost 11 bases and J 2 bases, leaving 16 bases between the germline ends. The CDR3 here is CASLSGRTYNEQFF. CDR3 nucleotides: TGTGCCTCACTATCCGGGAGAACCTACAATGAGCAGTTCTTC.

The sample holds many counts of this clonotype. The J gene is TRBJ2-3, the V gene TRBV2; no reliable D call. Trimming pared 6 bases from V and 3 bases from J, leaving 4 bases between. Germline V gene lookup returns CDR1 SNHLY and CDR2 FYNNEI. This CDR3 contains 11 residues. The DNA for the CDR3 is TGTGCCAGCAGAGCTACAGATACGCAGTATTTT. It yields the protein CASRATDTQYF. The full variable domain, in which reference TRBV2 and TRBJ2-3 provide the parts outside the CDR3, is EPEVTQTPSHQVTQMGQEVILRCVPISNHLYFYWYRQILGQKVEFLVSFYNNEISEKSEIFDDQFSVERPDGSNFTLKIRSTKLEDSAMYFCASRATDTQYFGPGTRLTVL.

The genes are TRBV5-1 and TRBJ1-1; D unresolved. The CDR3 runs 13 residues. V lost 6 bases to trimming and J lost 6 bases, with 15 bases between them. Germline V gene sequence: CDR1 SGHRS, CDR2 YFSETQ. CDR3 region: CASKRSSQAEAFF. The CDR3 bases are TGCGCCAGCAAAAGGTCCAGCCAGGCTGAAGCTTTCTTT.

This clonotype has only a few counts. This chain connects TRBV29-1 to TRBJ2-3; D is perhaps TRBD1 or TRBD2 (5 bases each). The ends were cut back, 4 bases at V and 5 bases at J, with 13 bases in the middle. CDR1 and CDR2 from the germline V gene are SQVTM and ANQGSEA. This CDR3 has 13 amino acids. Written as DNA, the CDR3 is TGCAGCGTTGGCGGACGGGGCCTAGATACGCAGTATTTT. It specifies CSVGGRGLDTQYF.

This clonotype was detected only a few times. CDR3 in DNA: TGTGCCAGCAGTTCTCACAGGTTTACTGAAGCTTTCTTT. This gives the protein CASSSHRFTEAFF. The V and J genes are TRBV28 and TRBJ1-1; a weak D match, TRBD1 (5 bases). CDR3 length: 13 amino acids. V lost 4 bases to trimming and J lost 5 bases, with 11 bases between them. Germline-derived CDR1 and CDR2 are MDHEN and SYDVKM.

This clonotype was detected many times. The chain employs TRBV20-1 and TRBJ1-3; D gene ambiguous. Deletions cut 3 bases from V and 2 bases from J, with 14 bases between. CDR1 and CDR2 from the germline V gene are DFQATT and SNEGSKA (reference sequence). The CDR3 is 15 residues long. The CDR3 loop reads CSARDESSPGNTIYF. CDR3 coding DNA: TGCAGTGCTAGGGACGAATCCAGCCCTGGAAACACCATATATTTT.

This clonotype was detected only a few times. V is TRBV7-9 and J is TRBJ2-7, with a possible D match to TRBD1 (6 bases). This CDR3 comprises 13 residues. Between the trimmed V and J ends, which lost 5 bases and 2 bases, there was a span of 10 bases. Germline values: CDR1 SEHNR, CDR2 FQNEAQ (reference sequence). The chain's CDR3 is CASSSRGPYEQYF. CDR3 DNA sequence: TGTGCCAGCAGCAGCAGGGGACCCTACGAGCAGTACTTC. Full variable domain (missing parts from reference TRBV7-9 and TRBJ2-7): DTGVSQNPRHKITKRGQNVTFRCDPISEHNRLYWYRQTLGQGPEFLTYFQNEAQLEKSRLLSDRFSAERPKGSFSTLEIQRTEQGDSAMYLCASSSRGPYEQYFGPGTRLTVT.